The rows below give T cell receptor beta chains drawn from one sample of a study of blood T cell repertoires in COVID-19. Profiling relied on immunoSEQ multiplex PCR, and the TCRdb table lists in-frame clones only, not all of them. The sample includes 100,000 to 150,000 clones, roughly 85% of them seen just once. Specimen: peripheral blood. The receptors were sampled from an elderly man with active or convalescent COVID-19. Both conserved end residues are part of each CDR3. The order of the fields is CDR3 length, D gene, V gene, clone size, J gene, CDR3 protein, CDR3 DNA. The D gene is left open where the match is weak. Size values are once, few and many counts, or a class for expanded clones, and some rows have none.

>14|TRBD2|TRBV6-4|-|TRBJ2-1
CASSETGGPDEQFF
TGTGCCAGCAGTGAGACGGGAGGGCCTGATGAGCAGTTCTTC
>16|-|TRBV5-1|-|TRBJ2-3
CASSLLAGLQTGTQYF
TGCGCCAGCAGCTTGTTGGCGGGACTCCAGACGGGTACGCAGTATTTT
>15|-|TRBV5-6|-|TRBJ1-6
CASPASDRYNSPLHF
TGTGCCAGCCCAGCGTCGGACAGATATAATTCACCCCTCCACTTT
>14|-|TRBV9|-|TRBJ2-1
CASSEAGRYNEQFF
TGTGCCAGCAGCGAGGCAGGCCGCTACAATGAGCAGTTCTTC
>13|-|TRBV30|-|TRBJ1-5
CAWSSGYNQPQHF
TGTGCCTGGAGTTCGGGGTACAATCAGCCCCAGCATTTT
>13|TRBD2|TRBV11-3|-|TRBJ2-7
CASSPLAGYEQYF
TGTGCCAGCAGTCCACTAGCGGGCTACGAGCAGTACTTC
>14|-|TRBV7-9|-|TRBJ2-2
CASSLAANTGELFF
TGTGCCAGCAGCTTAGCGGCCAACACCGGGGAGCTGTTTTTT
>13|-|TRBV12-3/TRBV12-4|-|TRBJ1-1
CASSLGGGVEAFF
TGTGCCAGCAGTTTAGGGGGCGGGGTTGAAGCTTTCTTT
>15|-|TRBV7-2|once|TRBJ2-5
CASSLQWGPQETQYF
TGTGCCAGCAGCTTACAGTGGGGGCCCCAAGAGACCCAGTACTTC
>16|TRBD2|TRBV5-1|-|TRBJ2-5
CASSLSGGAVGETQYF
TGCGCCAGCAGCTTGTCCGGGGGGGCCGTCGGAGAGACCCAGTACTTC
>13|-|TRBV7-8|few|TRBJ1-5
CASSLAREQPQHF
TGTGCCAGCAGCTTAGCCAGGGAACAGCCCCAGCATTTT
>14|-|TRBV19|once|TRBJ1-2
CASSIPTATYGYTF
TGTGCCAGTAGTATTCCGACAGCTACCTATGGCTACACCTTC
>16|TRBD1|TRBV18|-|TRBJ1-3
CASSPTGLRSGNTIYF
TGTGCCAGCTCACCGACAGGGCTTCGTTCTGGAAACACCATATATTTT
>18|TRBD1|TRBV19|-|TRBJ1-1
CASRLPWVLSGGSTEAFF
TGTGCCAGTAGGTTACCCTGGGTATTGTCAGGGGGAAGTACTGAAGCTTTCTTT
>16|TRBD1|TRBV4-2|-|TRBJ2-6
CASSQETGSGANVLTF
TGTGCCAGCAGCCAAGAGACAGGGTCTGGGGCCAACGTCCTGACTTTC
>13|-|TRBV30|-|TRBJ1-3
CAWSVLSGNTIYF
TGTGCCTGGAGTGTACTCTCTGGAAACACCATATATTTT
>14|-|TRBV18|-|TRBJ1-2
CASSPSGTNYGYTF
TGTGCCAGCTCACCGAGCGGGACTAACTATGGCTACACCTTC
>14|-|TRBV5-5|-|TRBJ1-1
CASSLADQGTEAFF
TGTGCCAGCAGCTTGGCGGATCAGGGCACTGAAGCTTTCTTT
>12|-|TRBV5-6|-|TRBJ1-2
CASSLVQIGYTF
TGTGCCAGCAGCTTGGTACAGATTGGCTACACCTTC
>14|-|TRBV7-9|-|TRBJ2-7
CASSLGGHFYEQYF
TGTGCCAGCAGCTTAGGGGGACACTTTTACGAGCAGTACTTC
>13|-|TRBV29-1|-|TRBJ1-2
CSVGGSTNYGYTF
TGCAGCGTTGGGGGCAGTACAAACTATGGCTACACCTTC
>19|TRBD1|TRBV5-6|once|TRBJ2-2
CASSYPGTGGFLDTGELFF
TGTGCCAGCAGCTACCCCGGGACAGGGGGCTTTCTGGACACCGGGGAGCTGTTTTTT
>17|TRBD2|TRBV3-1/TRBV3-2|few|TRBJ2-7
CASSPPGLAGSTYEQYF
TGTGCCAGCAGCCCTCCGGGACTAGCGGGGTCAACTTACGAGCAGTACTTC
>15|-|TRBV5-1|once|TRBJ2-1
CASSLAPGVYNEQFF
TGCGCCAGCAGCTTGGCGCCAGGGGTCTACAATGAGCAGTTCTTC
>15|-|TRBV28|-|TRBJ1-2
CASSLSQGINYGYTF
TGTGCCAGCAGTTTATCACAGGGAATTAACTATGGCTACACCTTC
>17|TRBD1|TRBV7-2|-|TRBJ1-3
CASSPTGQGVSGNTIYF
TGTGCCAGCAGCCCCACAGGACAGGGAGTCTCTGGAAACACCATATATTTT
>18|TRBD1|TRBV10-3|-|TRBJ1-4
CAISDPGQRGLDNEKLFF
TGTGCCATCAGTGATCCGGGACAGAGAGGGTTGGATAATGAAAAACTGTTTTTT
>15|-|TRBV27|-|TRBJ2-3
CASSAFRGAVDTQYF
TGTGCCAGCAGTGCCTTTCGGGGGGCCGTAGATACGCAGTATTTT
>17|TRBD2|TRBV5-4|few|TRBJ2-1
CASSVLGTSGGLGEQFF
TGTGCCAGCAGCGTTCTCGGGACTAGCGGGGGCCTCGGCGAGCAGTTCTTC
>16|-|TRBV14|-|TRBJ2-5
CASSPLRGGRQETQYF
TGTGCCAGCAGCCCCCTCAGGGGAGGGAGGCAAGAGACCCAGTACTTC
>15|-|TRBV7-2|-|TRBJ1-2
CASSLERLGVRGYTF
TGTGCCAGCAGCTTAGAAAGGTTAGGGGTCCGTGGCTACACCTTC
>17|TRBD1|TRBV5-1|-|TRBJ1-4
CASSSDRASATNEKLFF
TGCGCCAGCAGCTCGGACAGGGCCTCGGCAACTAATGAAAAACTGTTTTTT
>16|-|TRBV7-9|-|TRBJ2-1
CASSVGLLSSYNEQFF
TGTGCCAGCAGCGTCGGACTCCTAAGCTCCTACAATGAGCAGTTCTTC
>19|TRBD1|TRBV5-6|-|TRBJ2-6
CASSLETDRGFYGANVLTF
TGTGCCAGCAGCTTGGAAACTGACAGGGGATTCTATGGGGCCAACGTCCTGACTTTC
>15|-|TRBV19|-|TRBJ2-2
CASTPKAGYTGELFF
TGTGCCAGTACCCCGAAGGCGGGATACACCGGGGAGCTGTTTTTT
>16|-|TRBV28|medium-sized|TRBJ1-6
CASNTRASSYNSPLHF
TGTGCCAGCAATACTAGGGCTAGCTCCTATAATTCACCCCTCCACTTT
>12|TRBD2|TRBV28|-|TRBJ2-1
CASSYREAEQFF
TGTGCCAGCAGTTACCGGGAGGCGGAACAGTTCTTC
>13|-|TRBV12-3/TRBV12-4|-|TRBJ1-5
CASSLGQGSPQHF
TGTGCCAGCAGTTTAGGGCAGGGTAGTCCCCAGCATTTT
>15|-|TRBV9|-|TRBJ1-6
CASSVVGVPDSPLHF
TGTGCCAGCAGCGTAGTAGGAGTACCAGATTCACCCCTCCACTTT
>17|TRBD2|TRBV9|-|TRBJ2-2
CASSVKPAGGNTGELFF
TGTGCCAGCAGCGTAAAACCCGCGGGGGGCAACACCGGGGAGCTGTTTTTT
>17|-|TRBV27|once|TRBJ2-2
CASSLLGLGQNTGELFF
TGTGCCAGCAGTTTATTAGGGCTGGGACAGAACACCGGGGAGCTGTTTTTT
>14|-|TRBV21-1|-|TRBJ1-1
CASSNRGMNTEAFF
TGTGCCAGCAGCAATCGGGGGATGAACACTGAAGCTTTCTTT
>14|-|TRBV19|-|TRBJ1-5
CASSIQAGNQPQHF
TGTGCCAGTAGTATTCAGGCAGGTAATCAGCCCCAGCATTTT
>16|TRBD2|TRBV6-2/TRBV6-3|-|TRBJ2-1
CASSYIGGGGKNEQFF
TGTGCCAGCAGTTACATCGGCGGGGGGGGGAAGAATGAGCAGTTCTTC
>13|-|TRBV7-2|-|TRBJ2-1
CASSLAGNNEQFF
TGTGCCAGCAGCTTAGCGGGCAACAATGAGCAGTTCTTC
>14|TRBD2|TRBV18|few|TRBJ2-7
CASSPGTRSVEQYF
TGTGCCAGCTCACCTGGGACTAGGTCCGTCGAGCAGTACTTC
>14|-|TRBV7-3|-|TRBJ2-5
CASSFQGQQETQYF
TGTGCCAGCAGCTTCCAGGGGCAACAAGAGACCCAGTACTTC
>15|TRBD2|TRBV14|-|TRBJ2-5
CASSQLAAGQETQYF
TGTGCCAGCAGCCAACTAGCGGCCGGCCAAGAGACCCAGTACTTC
>14|-|TRBV10-1|-|TRBJ1-5
CASSGRGVGQPQHF
TGCGCCAGCAGTGGACGGGGGGTTGGTCAGCCCCAGCATTTT
>12|-|TRBV28|many|TRBJ1-3
CASSLTGNTIYF
TGTGCCAGCAGTCTTACAGGGAACACCATATATTTT
>13|-|TRBV6-6|-|TRBJ2-5
CASRPGGEETQYF
TGTGCCAGCAGGCCTGGAGGGGAAGAGACCCAGTACTTC
>19|TRBD1|TRBV27|-|TRBJ2-4
CASSRVGGQGAWAKNIQYF
TGTGCCAGCAGTCGCGTGGGGGGACAGGGGGCGTGGGCCAAAAACATTCAGTACTTC
>13|-|TRBV12-3/TRBV12-4|-|TRBJ2-1
CASSLGQSNEQFF
TGTGCCAGCAGTTTAGGACAGTCCAATGAGCAGTTCTTC